This T cell receptor beta chain was identified during a study of blood T cell repertoires in COVID-19. Study in general: Researchers got acute and convalescent COVID-19 samples from the United States, Italy and Spain.

How the authors handled the data: The authors estimated nucleated cell counts from reference gene primer amplification. TCRdb keeps only in-frame clones here, not all; method: immunoSEQ multiplex PCR. V, J and clone size reflect that table, while D and trimming were determined from the DNA. The sample includes around 100,000 clones, approximately 90% of them seen just once. Trimming cost V 5 bases and J 2 bases, with 16 bases left between them. Germline lookup yields CDR1 SGHTA and CDR2 FQGNSA. This CDR3 has 15 amino acids. This sequence originates from a man between 50 and 59 years old with acute or convalescent COVID-19. Sequenced material: peripheral blood. This rearrangement joins TRBV7-2 to TRBJ2-7, with TRBD2 as a possible D gene (5 bases). CDR3 bases: TGTGCCAGCAGCCCGAAAGGGCTAGCTACCTACGAGCAGTACTTC. This encodes CASSPKGLATYEQYF. Filled out from reference TRBV7-2 and TRBJ2-7, the complete variable domain reads GAGVSQSPSNKVTEKGKDVELRCDPISGHTALYWYRQSLGQGLEFLIYFQGNSAPDKSGLPSDRFSAERTGGSVSTLTIQRTQQEDSAVYLCASSPKGLATYEQYFGPGTRLTVT.